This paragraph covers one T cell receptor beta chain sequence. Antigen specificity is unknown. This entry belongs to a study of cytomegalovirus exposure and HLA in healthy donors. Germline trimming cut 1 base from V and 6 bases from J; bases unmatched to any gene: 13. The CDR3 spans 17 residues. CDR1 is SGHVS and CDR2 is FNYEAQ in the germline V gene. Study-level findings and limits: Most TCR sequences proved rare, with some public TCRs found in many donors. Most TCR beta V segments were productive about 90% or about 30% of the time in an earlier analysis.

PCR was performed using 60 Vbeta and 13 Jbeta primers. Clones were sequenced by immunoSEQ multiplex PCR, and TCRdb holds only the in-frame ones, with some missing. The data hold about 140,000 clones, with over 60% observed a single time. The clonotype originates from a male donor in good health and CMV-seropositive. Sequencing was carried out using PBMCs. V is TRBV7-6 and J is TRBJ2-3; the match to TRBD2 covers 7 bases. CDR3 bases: TGTGCCAGCAGCTTAGACCCCGGGACTAAACCCTCGGATACGCAGTATTTT. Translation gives CASSLDPGTKPSDTQYF.